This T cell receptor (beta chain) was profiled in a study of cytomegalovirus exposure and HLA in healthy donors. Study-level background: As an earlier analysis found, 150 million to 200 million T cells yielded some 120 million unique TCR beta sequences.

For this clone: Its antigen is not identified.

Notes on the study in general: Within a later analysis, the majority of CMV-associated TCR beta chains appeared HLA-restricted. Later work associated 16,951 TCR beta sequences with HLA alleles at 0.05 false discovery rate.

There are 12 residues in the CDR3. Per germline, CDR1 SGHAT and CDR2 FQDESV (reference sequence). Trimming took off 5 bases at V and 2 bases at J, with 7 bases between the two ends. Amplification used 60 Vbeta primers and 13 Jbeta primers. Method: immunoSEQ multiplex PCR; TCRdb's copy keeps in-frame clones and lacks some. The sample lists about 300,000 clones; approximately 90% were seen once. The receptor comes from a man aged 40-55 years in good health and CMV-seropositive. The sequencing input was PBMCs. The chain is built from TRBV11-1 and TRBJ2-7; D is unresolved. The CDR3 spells CASSDGAYEQYF. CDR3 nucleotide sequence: TGTGCCAGCAGCGACGGAGCCTACGAGCAGTACTTC.